This T cell receptor beta chain was captured in a study of pediatric ulcerative colitis. Overall study results and limits: Ulcerative colitis patients shared more blood-rectal clones than controls. Rectal repertoires separated controls, mild-moderate and acute severe colitis.

This CDR3 is 11 amino acids long. Turning to this clone: The antigen is undetermined.

Sequencing was performed with immunoSEQ multiplex PCR; in TCRdb, only in-frame clones are kept and a portion is missing. Here the sample spans some 57,000 clones, about 89% being singletons. The sequenced sample consisted of blood. The sequence was obtained from a boy aged 5-17 years who was a control in a study of pediatric ulcerative colitis. The chain combines TRBV21-1 with TRBJ2-1. TRBV21-1 is a recognized pseudogene. The CDR3 loop reads CASSNGNEQFF. DNA of the CDR3: TGTGCCAGCAGCAATGGGAATGAGCAGTTCTTC.